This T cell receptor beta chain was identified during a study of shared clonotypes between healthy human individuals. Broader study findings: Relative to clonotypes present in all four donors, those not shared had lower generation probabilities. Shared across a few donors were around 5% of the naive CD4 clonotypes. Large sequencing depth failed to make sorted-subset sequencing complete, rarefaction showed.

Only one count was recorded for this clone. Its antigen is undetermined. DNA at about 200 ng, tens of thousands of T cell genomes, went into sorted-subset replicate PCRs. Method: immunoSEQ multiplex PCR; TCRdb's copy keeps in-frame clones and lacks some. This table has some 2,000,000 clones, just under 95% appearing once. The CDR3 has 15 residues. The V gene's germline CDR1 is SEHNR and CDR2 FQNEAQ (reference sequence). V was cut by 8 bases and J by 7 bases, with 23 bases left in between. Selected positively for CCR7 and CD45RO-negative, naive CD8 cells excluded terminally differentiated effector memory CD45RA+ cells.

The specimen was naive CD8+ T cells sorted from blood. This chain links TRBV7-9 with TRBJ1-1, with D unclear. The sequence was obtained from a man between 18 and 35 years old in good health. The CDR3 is CASVGPRGDLDEAFF. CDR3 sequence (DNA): TGTGCCAGCGTAGGACCGCGGGGTGATCTCGATGAAGCTTTCTTT.